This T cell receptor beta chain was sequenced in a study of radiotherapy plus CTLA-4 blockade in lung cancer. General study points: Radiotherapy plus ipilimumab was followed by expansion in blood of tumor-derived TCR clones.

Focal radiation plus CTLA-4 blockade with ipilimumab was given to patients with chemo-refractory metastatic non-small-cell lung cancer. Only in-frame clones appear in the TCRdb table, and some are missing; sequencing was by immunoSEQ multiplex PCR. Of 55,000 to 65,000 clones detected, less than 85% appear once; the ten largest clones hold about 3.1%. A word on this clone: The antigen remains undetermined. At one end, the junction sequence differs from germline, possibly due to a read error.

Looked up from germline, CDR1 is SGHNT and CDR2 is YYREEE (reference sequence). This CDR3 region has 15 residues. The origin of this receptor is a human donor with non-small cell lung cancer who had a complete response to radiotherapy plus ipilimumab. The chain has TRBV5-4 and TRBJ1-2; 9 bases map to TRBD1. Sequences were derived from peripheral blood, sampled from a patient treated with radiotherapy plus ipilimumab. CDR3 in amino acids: CASSQEVTGGRGYTF. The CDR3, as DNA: TGCGCCAGCAGCCAAGAGGTGACAGGGGGACGGGGCTACACCTTC.